A selection of T cell receptor beta chains follows, all from one sample in a study of blood T cell repertoires in COVID-19. Using immunoSEQ multiplex PCR, the repertoire was profiled, and TCRdb retains in-frame clones only, with some absent. The data hold a few hundred thousand clones, with roughly 86% observed a single time. Source material: peripheral blood. The source of these receptors is a man older than 75 with acute or convalescent COVID-19. Each CDR3 is given without its conserved first and last residue. Fields, in order: J gene, V gene, CDR3 protein.

j_gene: TRBJ2-7; v_gene: TRBV6-6; CDR3aa: ASSPLNPGTGSYEQY
j_gene: TRBJ2-5; v_gene: TRBV5-1; CDR3aa: ASSLERGGETQY
j_gene: TRBJ2-5; v_gene: TRBV19; CDR3aa: ASSHPIGGVEETQY
j_gene: TRBJ1-1; v_gene: TRBV19; CDR3aa: ASLRDRRIGMNTEAF
j_gene: TRBJ2-7; v_gene: TRBV5-1; CDR3aa: ASSPDGGRDEQY
j_gene: TRBJ1-2; v_gene: TRBV29-1; CDR3aa: SVTGSGGYT
j_gene: TRBJ2-3; v_gene: TRBV5-6; CDR3aa: ASSLSGTSERTDTQY
j_gene: TRBJ1-4; v_gene: TRBV12-3/TRBV12-4; CDR3aa: ASSPGVPKLF
j_gene: TRBJ2-2; v_gene: TRBV6-2/TRBV6-3; CDR3aa: ASSYAITGELF
j_gene: TRBJ1-1; v_gene: TRBV9; CDR3aa: ASSATGGFGDTEAF
j_gene: TRBJ2-2; v_gene: TRBV7-2; CDR3aa: ATSGGRGTGELF
j_gene: TRBJ2-7; v_gene: TRBV12-5; CDR3aa: ASGLARGEQY
j_gene: TRBJ1-2; v_gene: TRBV5-1; CDR3aa: ASSFEGTGLRGYT
j_gene: TRBJ2-2; v_gene: TRBV5-6; CDR3aa: ASSLAGVGTGELF
j_gene: TRBJ1-1; v_gene: TRBV11-3; CDR3aa: ASSLDGGTEAF
j_gene: TRBJ1-2; v_gene: TRBV13; CDR3aa: ASSSFDREVGYT
j_gene: TRBJ2-7; v_gene: TRBV28; CDR3aa: ASTRSSYEQY
j_gene: TRBJ2-4; v_gene: TRBV21-1; CDR3aa: ASSSRGVRGHKAKNIQY
j_gene: TRBJ1-4; v_gene: TRBV5-1; CDR3aa: ASSSRTGLGEKLF
j_gene: TRBJ2-5; v_gene: TRBV19; CDR3aa: ASSSPGWGRTQY
j_gene: TRBJ1-2; v_gene: TRBV12-3/TRBV12-4; CDR3aa: ASRQGTGYGYT
j_gene: TRBJ2-1; v_gene: TRBV6-5; CDR3aa: ASSHSGGGRLEQF
j_gene: TRBJ1-1; v_gene: TRBV5-4; CDR3aa: ASSTQDTEAF